This TCR beta chain was recovered during a study of spatial heterogeneity in lung cancer. This clonotype was recorded a few times. As yet, its antigen is unknown. The time point denotes: blood at routine non-recurrence follow-up after resection. Unsorted whole RNA from tumor, nontumor lung or frozen PBMC underwent sequencing. Every individual TCR cDNA molecule carried its own unique molecular identifier, which allowed correction of PCR and sequencing errors. TCRdb recomputed calls from the 5' RACE reads with MiXCR, one row per CDR3 protein. The sample yields 39,000 or so distinct CDR3 sequences, about 10% seen once. Study-wide results and limits: The appearance of ubiquitous expanded tumor TCRs in blood was greater at resection than follow-up.

V was pared by 4 bases and J by 3 bases, with 6 bases of the junction left unmatched. The CDR3 spans 15 residues. The germline V gene has CDR1 KGHSH and CDR2 LQKENI. V gene TRBV18 combines with J gene TRBJ2-7, with 10 bases aligning to TRBD2. The receptor comes from a female donor with early-stage non-small cell lung cancer. This material consisted of PBMCs, taken at follow-up. Here the CDR3 reads CASSLYSGGIYEQYF. CDR3 DNA sequence: TGTGCCAGCTCACTCTATAGCGGGGGGATCTACGAGCAGTACTTC.